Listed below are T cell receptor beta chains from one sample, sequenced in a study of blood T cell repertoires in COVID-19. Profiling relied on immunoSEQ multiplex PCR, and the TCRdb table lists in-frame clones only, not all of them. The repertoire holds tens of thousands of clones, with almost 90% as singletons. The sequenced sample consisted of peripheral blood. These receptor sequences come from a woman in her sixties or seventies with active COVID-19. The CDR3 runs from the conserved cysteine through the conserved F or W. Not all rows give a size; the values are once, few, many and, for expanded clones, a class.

CDR3: CASSPSRLTGGSGELFF
J: TRBJ2-2
length: 17
size: -
V: TRBV14

CDR3: CASSIDPSTGRNYGYTF
J: TRBJ1-2
length: 17
size: -
V: TRBV19

CDR3: CAISDGTGGGYEQFF
J: TRBJ2-1
length: 15
size: -
V: TRBV10-3

CDR3: CATSRSDRNYGYTF
J: TRBJ1-2
length: 14
size: -
V: TRBV15

CDR3: CASSLLGGRRGHQETQYF
J: TRBJ2-5
length: 18
size: -
V: TRBV5-1

CDR3: CATWTGGQPQHF
J: TRBJ1-5
length: 12
size: -
V: TRBV28

CDR3: CASSPLVPGTSGDNEQFF
J: TRBJ2-1
length: 18
size: -
V: TRBV18

CDR3: CASSQEGRGNYGYTF
J: TRBJ1-2
length: 15
size: -
V: TRBV4-3

CDR3: CASSLARTYEQYF
J: TRBJ2-7
length: 13
size: -
V: TRBV3-1/TRBV3-2

CDR3: CASSNRGDTEAFF
J: TRBJ1-1
length: 13
size: -
V: TRBV7-2

CDR3: CASSQVRGETQYF
J: TRBJ2-5
length: 13
size: -
V: TRBV4-3

CDR3: CASSLWVAGGRSDTQYF
J: TRBJ2-3
length: 17
size: -
V: TRBV27

CDR3: CASSLGQGEIYEQYF
J: TRBJ2-7
length: 15
size: -
V: TRBV7-9

CDR3: CAWKAGPYNEQFF
J: TRBJ2-1
length: 13
size: -
V: TRBV30

CDR3: CASSLLFKGTGQSNEKLFF
J: TRBJ1-4
length: 19
size: -
V: TRBV21-1

CDR3: CASSLRRGGETQYF
J: TRBJ2-5
length: 14
size: once
V: TRBV7-2

CDR3: CASSPPTSGEQFF
J: TRBJ2-1
length: 13
size: -
V: TRBV18

CDR3: CASGSGTPAFF
J: TRBJ1-1
length: 11
size: -
V: TRBV11-2

CDR3: CASSRAGYVGETQYF
J: TRBJ2-5
length: 15
size: -
V: TRBV5-6

CDR3: CASRASGRKTEAFF
J: TRBJ1-1
length: 14
size: -
V: TRBV2

CDR3: CASSTGGTDTQYF
J: TRBJ2-3
length: 13
size: -
V: TRBV19

CDR3: CASSLTGVSGANVLTF
J: TRBJ2-6
length: 16
size: -
V: TRBV7-2

CDR3: CASSRGQGTNQPQHF
J: TRBJ1-5
length: 15
size: once
V: TRBV6-5

CDR3: CASSGTGLSYGYTF
J: TRBJ1-2
length: 14
size: -
V: TRBV28

CDR3: CASSPRLAPYEQYF
J: TRBJ2-7
length: 14
size: -
V: TRBV7-6

CDR3: CASSFRESQNSPLHF
J: TRBJ1-6
length: 15
size: -
V: TRBV7-8

CDR3: CASSEAHEGYTF
J: TRBJ1-2
length: 12
size: -
V: TRBV28

CDR3: CASSAPHTATNEKLFF
J: TRBJ1-4
length: 16
size: -
V: TRBV5-5

CDR3: CASSLSDIWGVPSKGEQFF
J: TRBJ2-1
length: 19
size: -
V: TRBV5-6

CDR3: CASSARGGGELFF
J: TRBJ2-2
length: 13
size: -
V: TRBV2

CDR3: CASSIRDRVPLRHQPQHF
J: TRBJ1-5
length: 18
size: -
V: TRBV19

CDR3: CASSSPGGSSMDTQYF
J: TRBJ2-3
length: 16
size: -
V: TRBV7-2

CDR3: CASSLGLAGGHNTGELFF
J: TRBJ2-2
length: 18
size: -
V: TRBV11-3

CDR3: CASSPRTDQPQHF
J: TRBJ1-5
length: 13
size: -
V: TRBV18

CDR3: CASSFGRGYNSPLHF
J: TRBJ1-6
length: 15
size: -
V: TRBV27

CDR3: CASSPQRGPGPQHF
J: TRBJ1-5
length: 14
size: few
V: TRBV18

CDR3: CASSQGGGPLNNQPQHF
J: TRBJ1-5
length: 17
size: -
V: TRBV3-1/TRBV3-2

CDR3: CASRPLSGSEYEQYF
J: TRBJ2-7
length: 15
size: -
V: TRBV5-1

CDR3: CASSLRGRETQYF
J: TRBJ2-5
length: 13
size: -
V: TRBV12-3/TRBV12-4

CDR3: CASSQRDSIDEQYF
J: TRBJ2-7
length: 14
size: -
V: TRBV3-1/TRBV3-2

CDR3: CSVALLNTEAFF
J: TRBJ1-1
length: 12
size: -
V: TRBV29-1

CDR3: CASSLDSLYGYTF
J: TRBJ1-2
length: 13
size: -
V: TRBV11-3

CDR3: CASSRHGLAATYEQYF
J: TRBJ2-7
length: 16
size: few
V: TRBV14

CDR3: CASSSPGGGYTF
J: TRBJ1-2
length: 12
size: -
V: TRBV5-6

CDR3: CASSQTVAGDYEQYF
J: TRBJ2-7
length: 15
size: -
V: TRBV14

CDR3: CASSQDRQGYNGYTF
J: TRBJ1-2
length: 15
size: -
V: TRBV4-2

CDR3: CASSTVAQISYEQYF
J: TRBJ2-7
length: 15
size: few
V: TRBV27

CDR3: CASSPLALAGGPTGELFF
J: TRBJ2-2
length: 18
size: -
V: TRBV7-6

CDR3: CASSLPSGGNGYTF
J: TRBJ1-2
length: 14
size: -
V: TRBV28

CDR3: CASSLGGGNYGYTF
J: TRBJ1-2
length: 14
size: -
V: TRBV5-1

CDR3: CASSPATSGSYNEQFF
J: TRBJ2-1
length: 16
size: -
V: TRBV4-2

CDR3: CASSRDRGPSTEAFF
J: TRBJ1-1
length: 15
size: once
V: TRBV6-5

CDR3: CAATGGLHNEQFF
J: TRBJ2-1
length: 13
size: -
V: TRBV10-3

CDR3: CASSEQASPTDTQYF
J: TRBJ2-3
length: 15
size: once
V: TRBV28

CDR3: CASSLFLSGNTEAFF
J: TRBJ1-1
length: 15
size: -
V: TRBV28

CDR3: CAWSEGLAYEQFF
J: TRBJ2-1
length: 13
size: once
V: TRBV30

CDR3: CASSQESSGQETQYF
J: TRBJ2-5
length: 15
size: -
V: TRBV3-1/TRBV3-2

CDR3: CASSPTGAANYGYTF
J: TRBJ1-2
length: 15
size: -
V: TRBV18

CDR3: CASRPRAGGRNSPLHF
J: TRBJ1-6
length: 16
size: -
V: TRBV2